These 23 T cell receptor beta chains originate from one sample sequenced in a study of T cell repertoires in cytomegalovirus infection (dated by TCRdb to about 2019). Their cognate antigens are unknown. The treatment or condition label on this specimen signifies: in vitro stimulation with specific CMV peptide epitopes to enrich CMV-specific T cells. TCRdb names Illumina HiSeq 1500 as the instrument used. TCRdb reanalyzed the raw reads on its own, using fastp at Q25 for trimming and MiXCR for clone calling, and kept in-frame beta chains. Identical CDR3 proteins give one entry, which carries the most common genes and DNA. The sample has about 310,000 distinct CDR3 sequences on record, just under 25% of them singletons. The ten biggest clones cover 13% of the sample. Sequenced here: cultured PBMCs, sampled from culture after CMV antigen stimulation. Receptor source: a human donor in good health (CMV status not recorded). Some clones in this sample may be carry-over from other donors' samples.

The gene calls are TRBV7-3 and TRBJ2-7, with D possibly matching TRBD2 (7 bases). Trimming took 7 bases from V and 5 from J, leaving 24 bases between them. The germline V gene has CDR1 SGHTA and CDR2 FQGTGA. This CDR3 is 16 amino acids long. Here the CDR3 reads CASIPLDGGRLHEQYF. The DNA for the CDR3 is TGTGCCAGCATCCCTCTAGACGGGGGGCGACTCCACGAGCAGTACTTC.

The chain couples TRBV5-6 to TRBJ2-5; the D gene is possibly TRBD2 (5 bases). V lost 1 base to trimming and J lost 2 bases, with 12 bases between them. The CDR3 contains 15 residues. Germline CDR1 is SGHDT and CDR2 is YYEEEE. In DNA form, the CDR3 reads TGTGCCAGCAGCTTGTTGAGAAGAGGGCAAGAGACCCAGTACTTC. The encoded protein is CASSLLRRGQETQYF. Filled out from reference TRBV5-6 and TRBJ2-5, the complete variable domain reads DAGVTQSPTHLIKTRGQQVTLRCSPKSGHDTVSWYQQALGQGPQFIFQYYEEEERQRGNFPDRFSGHQFPNYSSELNVNALLLGDSALYLCASSLLRRGQETQYFGPGTRLLVL.

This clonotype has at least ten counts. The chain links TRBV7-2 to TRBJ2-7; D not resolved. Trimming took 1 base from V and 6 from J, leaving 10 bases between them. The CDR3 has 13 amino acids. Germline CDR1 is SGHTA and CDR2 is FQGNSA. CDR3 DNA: TGTGCCAGCAGCTTAGAACCGGGCCGCGAGCAGTACGTC. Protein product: CASSLEPGREQYV.

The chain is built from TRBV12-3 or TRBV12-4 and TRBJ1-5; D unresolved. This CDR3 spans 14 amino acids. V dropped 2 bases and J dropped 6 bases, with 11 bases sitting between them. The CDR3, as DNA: TGTGCCAGCAGTTTAAGTGGAGGCGGTCAGCCCCAGCATTTT. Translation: CASSLSGGGQPQHF.

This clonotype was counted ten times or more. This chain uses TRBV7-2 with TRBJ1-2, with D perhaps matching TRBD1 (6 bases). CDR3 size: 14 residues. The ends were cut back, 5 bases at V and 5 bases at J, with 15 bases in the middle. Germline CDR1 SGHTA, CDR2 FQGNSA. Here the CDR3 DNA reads TGTGCCAGCAGCCCCGCCCGGACAGCTTATGGCTACACCTTC. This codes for CASSPARTAYGYTF.

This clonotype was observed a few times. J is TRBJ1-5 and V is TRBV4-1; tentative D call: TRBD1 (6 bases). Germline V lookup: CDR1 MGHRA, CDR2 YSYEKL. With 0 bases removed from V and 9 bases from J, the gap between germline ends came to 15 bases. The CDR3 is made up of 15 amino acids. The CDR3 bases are TGCGCCAGCAGCCAAGAACAACAGGGAAGGGGGCCCCAGCATTTT. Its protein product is CASSQEQQGRGPQHF.

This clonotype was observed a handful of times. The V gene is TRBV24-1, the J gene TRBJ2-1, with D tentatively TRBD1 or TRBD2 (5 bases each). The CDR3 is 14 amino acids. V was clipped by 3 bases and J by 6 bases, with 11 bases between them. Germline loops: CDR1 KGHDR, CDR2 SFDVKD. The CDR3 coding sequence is TGTGCCACCAGTGATGGGGGATCCGGCAATGAGCAGTTCTTC. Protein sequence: CATSDGGSGNEQFF.

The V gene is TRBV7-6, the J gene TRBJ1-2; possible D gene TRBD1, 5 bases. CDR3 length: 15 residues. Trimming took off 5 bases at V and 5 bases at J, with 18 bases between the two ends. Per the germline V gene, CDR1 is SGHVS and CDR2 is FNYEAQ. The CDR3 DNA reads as TGTGCCAGCAGCCCCGCCGGGGCGCAGGGTTATGGCTACACCTTC. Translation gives CASSPAGAQGYGYTF.

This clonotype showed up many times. The CDR3 loop reads CASSLLDLSYEQYF. The DNA of the CDR3 is TGTGCCAGCAGCTTACTGGACCTGTCCTACGAGCAGTACTTC. J is TRBJ2-7 and V is TRBV7-2; no clear D. Germline values: CDR1 SGHTA, CDR2 FQGNSA. The CDR3 runs to 14 residues. V gave up 2 bases and J gave up 1 base, with 9 bases separating them.

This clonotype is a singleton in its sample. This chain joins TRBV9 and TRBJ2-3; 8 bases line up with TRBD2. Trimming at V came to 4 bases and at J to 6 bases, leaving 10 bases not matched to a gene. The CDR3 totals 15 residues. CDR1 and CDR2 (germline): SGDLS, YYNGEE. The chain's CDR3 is CASSPEAGVGDTQYF. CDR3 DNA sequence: TGTGCCAGCAGCCCCGAAGCGGGAGTAGGGGATACGCAGTATTTT. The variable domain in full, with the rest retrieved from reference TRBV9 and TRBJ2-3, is DSGVTQTPKHLITATGQRVTLRCSPRSGDLSVYWYQQSLDQGLQFLIQYYNGEERAKGNILERFSAQQFPDLHSELNLSSLELGDSALYFCASSPEAGVGDTQYFGPGTRLTVL.

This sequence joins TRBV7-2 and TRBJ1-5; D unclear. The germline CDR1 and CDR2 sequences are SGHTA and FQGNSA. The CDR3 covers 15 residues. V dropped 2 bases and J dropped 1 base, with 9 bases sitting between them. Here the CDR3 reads CASSLWGLSNQPQHF. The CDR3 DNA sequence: TGTGCCAGCAGCTTATGGGGTTTGAGCAATCAGCCCCAGCATTTT.

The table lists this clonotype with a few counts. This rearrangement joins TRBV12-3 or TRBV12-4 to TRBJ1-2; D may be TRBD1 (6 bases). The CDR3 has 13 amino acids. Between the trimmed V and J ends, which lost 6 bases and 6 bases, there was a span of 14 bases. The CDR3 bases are TGTGCCAGCAGGGGCACAGGGTTGGATGGCTACACCTTC. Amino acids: CASRGTGLDGYTF.

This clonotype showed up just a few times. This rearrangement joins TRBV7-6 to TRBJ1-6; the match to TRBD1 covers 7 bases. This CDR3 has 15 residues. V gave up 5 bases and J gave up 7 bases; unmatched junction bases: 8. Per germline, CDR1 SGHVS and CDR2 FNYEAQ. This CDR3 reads CASSPRQGGNSPLHF. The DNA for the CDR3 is TGTGCCAGCAGCCCAAGACAGGGAGGGAATTCACCCCTCCACTTT.

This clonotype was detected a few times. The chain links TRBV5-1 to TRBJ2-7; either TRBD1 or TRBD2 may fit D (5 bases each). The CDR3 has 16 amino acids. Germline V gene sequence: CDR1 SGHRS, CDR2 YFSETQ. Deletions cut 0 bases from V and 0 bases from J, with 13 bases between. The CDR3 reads CASSLEGPQISYEQYF. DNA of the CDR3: TGCGCCAGCAGCTTGGAGGGACCGCAAATCTCCTACGAGCAGTACTTC.

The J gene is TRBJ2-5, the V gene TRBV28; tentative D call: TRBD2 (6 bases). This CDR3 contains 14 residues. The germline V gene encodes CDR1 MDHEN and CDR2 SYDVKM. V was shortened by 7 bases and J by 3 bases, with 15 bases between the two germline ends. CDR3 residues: CASTGGTREETQYF. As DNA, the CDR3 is TGTGCCAGCACTGGCGGGACGCGAGAAGAGACCCAGTACTTC.

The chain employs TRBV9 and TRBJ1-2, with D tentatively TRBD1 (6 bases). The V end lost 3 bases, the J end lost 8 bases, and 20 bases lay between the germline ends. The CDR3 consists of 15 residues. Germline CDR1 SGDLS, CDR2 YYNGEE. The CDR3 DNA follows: TGTGCCAGCAGCGCCGAACCTCAGGGGTTCCTAGGCTACACCTTC. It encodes CASSAEPQGFLGYTF.

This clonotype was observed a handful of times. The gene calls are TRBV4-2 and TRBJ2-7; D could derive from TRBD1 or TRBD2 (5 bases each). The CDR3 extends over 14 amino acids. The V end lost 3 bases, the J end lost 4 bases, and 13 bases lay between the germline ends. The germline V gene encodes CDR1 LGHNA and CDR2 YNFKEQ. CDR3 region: CASSHYSGGYEQYF. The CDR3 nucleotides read TGTGCCAGCAGCCATTATTCTGGGGGTTACGAGCAGTACTTC.

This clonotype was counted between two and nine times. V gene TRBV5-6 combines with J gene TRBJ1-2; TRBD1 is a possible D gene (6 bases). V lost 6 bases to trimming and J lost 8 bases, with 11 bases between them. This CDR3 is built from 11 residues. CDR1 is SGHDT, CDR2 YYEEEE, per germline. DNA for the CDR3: TGTGCCAGCACCGAGGGGGGCGGCTACACCTTC. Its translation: CASTEGGGYTF.

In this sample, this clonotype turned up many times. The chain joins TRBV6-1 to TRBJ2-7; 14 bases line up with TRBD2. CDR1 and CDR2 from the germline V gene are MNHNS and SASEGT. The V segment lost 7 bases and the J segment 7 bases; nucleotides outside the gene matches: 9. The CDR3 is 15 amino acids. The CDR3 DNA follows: TGTGCCAGCAAACCGGGACTAGCGGGAGTGGGGGAGCAGTACGTC. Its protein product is CASKPGLAGVGEQYV.

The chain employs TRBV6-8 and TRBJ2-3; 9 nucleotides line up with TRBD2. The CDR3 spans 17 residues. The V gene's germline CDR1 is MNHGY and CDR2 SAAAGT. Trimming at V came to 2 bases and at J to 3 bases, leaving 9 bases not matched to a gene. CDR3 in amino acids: CASSYLSPGLATDTQYF. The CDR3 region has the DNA TGTGCCAGCAGTTACCTTTCACCGGGACTAGCAACAGATACGCAGTATTTT.

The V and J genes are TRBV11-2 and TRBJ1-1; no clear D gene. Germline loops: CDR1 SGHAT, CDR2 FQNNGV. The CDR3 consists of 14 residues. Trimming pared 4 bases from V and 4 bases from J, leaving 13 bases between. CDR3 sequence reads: CASSSLSRGTEAFF. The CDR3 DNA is TGTGCCAGCAGCTCCCTTTCGCGTGGCACTGAAGCTTTCTTT.

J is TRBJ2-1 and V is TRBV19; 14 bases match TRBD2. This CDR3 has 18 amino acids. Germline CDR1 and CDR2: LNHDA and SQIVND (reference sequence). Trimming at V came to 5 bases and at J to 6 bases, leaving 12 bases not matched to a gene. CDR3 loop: CASSPGTSGSWGLNEQFF. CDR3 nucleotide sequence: TGTGCCAGTAGTCCCGGGACTAGCGGGAGTTGGGGCCTCAATGAGCAGTTCTTC.

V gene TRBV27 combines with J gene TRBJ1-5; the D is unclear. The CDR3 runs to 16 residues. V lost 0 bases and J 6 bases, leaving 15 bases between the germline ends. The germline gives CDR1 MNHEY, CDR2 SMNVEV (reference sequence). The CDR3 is CASSLSRTVGSQPQHF. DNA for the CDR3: TGTGCCAGCAGTTTATCGCGCACAGTTGGATCTCAGCCCCAGCATTTT.